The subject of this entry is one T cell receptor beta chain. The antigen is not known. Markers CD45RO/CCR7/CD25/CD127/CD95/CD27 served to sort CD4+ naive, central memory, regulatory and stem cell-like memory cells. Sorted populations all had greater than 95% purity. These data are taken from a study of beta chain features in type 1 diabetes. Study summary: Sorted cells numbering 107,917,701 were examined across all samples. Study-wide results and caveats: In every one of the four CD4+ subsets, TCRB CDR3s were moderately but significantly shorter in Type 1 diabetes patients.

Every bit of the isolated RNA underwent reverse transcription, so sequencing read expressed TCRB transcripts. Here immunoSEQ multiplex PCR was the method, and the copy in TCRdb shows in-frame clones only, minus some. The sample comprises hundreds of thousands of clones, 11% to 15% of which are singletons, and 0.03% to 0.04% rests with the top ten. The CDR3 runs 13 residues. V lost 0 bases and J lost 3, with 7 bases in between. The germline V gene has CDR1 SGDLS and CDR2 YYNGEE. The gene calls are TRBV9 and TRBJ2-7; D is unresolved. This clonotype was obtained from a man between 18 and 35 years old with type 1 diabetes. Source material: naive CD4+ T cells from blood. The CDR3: CASSVEEFYEQYF. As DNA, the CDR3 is TGTGCCAGCAGCGTAGAGGAGTTCTACGAGCAGTACTTC. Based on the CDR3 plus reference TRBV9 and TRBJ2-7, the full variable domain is DSGVTQTPKHLITATGQRVTLRCSPRSGDLSVYWYQQSLDQGLQFLIQYYNGEERAKGNILERFSAQQFPDLHSELNLSSLELGDSALYFCASSVEEFYEQYFGPGTRLTVT.